The entry below gives a single TCR beta chain sequence along with its context. Its specificity is not known. The entry originates in a study of CD8+ T cells in alopecia areata. The wider study: Tofacitinib ran 6 to 18 months, followed by 6 months off drug. Study conclusions and caveats: Clonality exceeded that of normal scalp in lesional scalp, most notably in alopecia totalis/universalis. Persistence in scalp and blood during tofacitinib was observed for many expanded lesional clones. Mice gave a clearer picture of TCR sharing than patients did, possibly for HLA-related reasons.

Treatment given: oral pan-JAK inhibitor, 5-10 mg twice daily. V was cut by 0 bases and J by 11 bases, with 10 bases left in between. Germline CDR1 is MGHRA and CDR2 is YSYEKL. This CDR3 has 13 residues. RNA, once extracted, was reverse transcribed into cDNA for use as the sequencing template. Assay: immunoSEQ multiplex PCR; the TCRdb copy retains only in-frame clones and omits some. The table records about 110,000 clones, about 59% of them present only once. This clonotype was obtained from a human donor with alopecia areata. The sequences come from CD8+ T cells sorted from blood, collected at week 24, from a patient treated with tofacitinib. The rearrangement uses TRBV4-1 and TRBJ1-4; D not resolved. This chain's CDR3 is CASSQEDYRKLFF. As DNA, the CDR3 is TGCGCCAGCAGCCAAGAGGATTATCGTAAACTGTTTTTT.